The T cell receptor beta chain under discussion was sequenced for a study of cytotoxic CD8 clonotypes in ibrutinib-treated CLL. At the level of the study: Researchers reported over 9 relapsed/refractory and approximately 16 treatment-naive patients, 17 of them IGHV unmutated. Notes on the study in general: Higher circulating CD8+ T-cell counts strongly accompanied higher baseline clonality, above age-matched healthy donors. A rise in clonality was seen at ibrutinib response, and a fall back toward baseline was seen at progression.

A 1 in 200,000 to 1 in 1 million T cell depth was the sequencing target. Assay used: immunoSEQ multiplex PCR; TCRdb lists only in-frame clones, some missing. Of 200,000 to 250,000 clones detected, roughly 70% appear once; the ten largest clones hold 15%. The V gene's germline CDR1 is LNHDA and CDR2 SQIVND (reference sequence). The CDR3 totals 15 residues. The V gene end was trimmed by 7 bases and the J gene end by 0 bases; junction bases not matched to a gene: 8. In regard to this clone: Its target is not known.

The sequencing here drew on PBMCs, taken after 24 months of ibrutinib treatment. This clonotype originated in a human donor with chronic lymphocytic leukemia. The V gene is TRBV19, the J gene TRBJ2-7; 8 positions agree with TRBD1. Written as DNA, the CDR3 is TGTGCCAGTAAAATCCGGGGGACAGGCTCCTACGAGCAGTACTTC. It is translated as CASKIRGTGSYEQYF.